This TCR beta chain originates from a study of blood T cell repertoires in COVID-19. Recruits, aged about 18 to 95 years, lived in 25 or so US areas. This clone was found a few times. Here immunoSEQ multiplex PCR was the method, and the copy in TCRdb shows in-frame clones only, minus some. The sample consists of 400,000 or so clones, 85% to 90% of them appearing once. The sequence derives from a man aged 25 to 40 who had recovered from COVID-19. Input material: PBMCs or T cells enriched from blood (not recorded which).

The CDR3 sequence: CASSSYRNSGANVLTF. The CDR3 nucleotides are TGTGCCAGCAGCTCCTACCGTAATTCTGGGGCCAACGTCCTGACTTTC. The J gene is TRBJ2-6, the V gene TRBV7-9; no reliable D call. CDR3 size: 16 residues. Germline V gives CDR1 SEHNR, CDR2 FQNEAQ (reference sequence). V was clipped by 4 bases and J by 1 base, with 11 bases between them.